These T cell receptor beta chains were read from a single sample in a study of blood T cell repertoires in COVID-19. Sequencing was performed with immunoSEQ multiplex PCR; in TCRdb, only in-frame clones are kept and a portion is missing. The sample carries 57,000 or so clones, 85% recorded once. Sequencing input: peripheral blood. All receptors come from a man between 70 and 80 years old with acute or convalescent COVID-19. Both conserved end residues are part of each CDR3. The D gene is left open where the match is weak. Clone sizes are given selectively: once, few, many, or a class where the clone is expanded.

TRBV18	TRBD1	NA	TRBJ2-7	TGTGCCAGCTCACCGGACAGGGGGGGGACCTACGAGCAGTACTTC	CASSPDRGGTYEQYF
TRBV11-2	TRBD2	NA	TRBJ2-1	TGTGCCAGCAGCGTGCGGACTAGCGGGGGGGAGCAGTTCTTC	CASSVRTSGGEQFF
TRBV7-9	TRBD2	NA	TRBJ2-2	TGTGCCAGCAGCTTGAAGGGCGGGAGCACCGGGGAGCTGTTTTTT	CASSLKGGSTGELFF
TRBV6-5	NA	NA	TRBJ2-5	TGTGCCAGCAGTATGGGACTCACAGAGACCCAGTACTTC	CASSMGLTETQYF
TRBV6-5	TRBD1	NA	TRBJ1-4	TGTGCCAGCAGGGACAGGGGCTTGACTAATGAAAAACTGTTTTTT	CASRDRGLTNEKLFF
TRBV18	NA	NA	TRBJ2-7	TGTGCCAGCTCAGAGTGGACGGGGACCTACGAGCAGTACTTC	CASSEWTGTYEQYF
TRBV12-3/TRBV12-4	NA	few	TRBJ1-5	TGTGCCAGCAGTTTAGGGCGCGGGGAGCCCCAGCATTTT	CASSLGRGEPQHF
TRBV10-1	TRBD1	NA	TRBJ2-7	TGCGCCAGCAGTGAAAGCCCCGGGACAGGGTATAACTACGAGCAGTACTTC	CASSESPGTGYNYEQYF
TRBV5-1	NA	few	TRBJ1-5	TGCGCCAGCAGCTTGATCCCAGGGAAATTGTATCAGCCCCAGCATTTT	CASSLIPGKLYQPQHF
TRBV16	NA	NA	TRBJ1-4	TGTGCCAGCAGCCAAGGCGGTCAGGGGCTGTTTTTT	CASSQGGQGLFF
TRBV18	NA	NA	TRBJ1-1	TGTGCCAGCTCACCACTGGGGGGGAACACTGAAGCTTTCTTT	CASSPLGGNTEAFF
TRBV14	NA	once	TRBJ2-3	TGTGCCAGCAGCCAAGGGAGCGGAGCTAACACAGATACGCAGTATTTT	CASSQGSGANTDTQYF
TRBV27	TRBD2	NA	TRBJ2-1	TGTGCCAGCAGTCTAACTAGCGGGGGGGCCCCTGAGCAGTTCTTC	CASSLTSGGAPEQFF
TRBV5-1	NA	NA	TRBJ1-2	TGCGCCAGCAGCCCTGACAGGACATATGGCTACACCTTC	CASSPDRTYGYTF
TRBV13	TRBD1	NA	TRBJ1-6	TGTGCCAGCAGCTCGTACGGACAGGGGGTGGATTCACCCCTCCACTTT	CASSSYGQGVDSPLHF
TRBV14	TRBD2	NA	TRBJ2-1	TGTGCCAGCAGCCAGTTAATAGCGGGGGATCTCTACAATGAGCAGTTCTTC	CASSQLIAGDLYNEQFF
TRBV6-4	NA	NA	TRBJ1-5	TGTGCCAGCAGTGAGGGGCACAATCAGCCCCAGCATTTT	CASSEGHNQPQHF
TRBV7-9	NA	NA	TRBJ1-4	TGTGCCAGCAGCCTTCTCTTAGGGAGGTTTGCTAATGAAAAACTGTTTTTT	CASSLLLGRFANEKLFF
TRBV10-3	NA	NA	TRBJ1-2	TGTGCCATCAGTGAGTCCTGGAGCGGCTACACCTTC	CAISESWSGYTF
TRBV14	NA	NA	TRBJ2-5	TGTGCCAGCAGGCAGACTATCCAAGAGACCCAGTACTTC	CASRQTIQETQYF
TRBV29-1	TRBD1	NA	TRBJ1-2	TGCAGCGTTGACCGCCGGGACAGGGGGTCTTACTATGGCTACACCTTC	CSVDRRDRGSYYGYTF
TRBV27	TRBD2	NA	TRBJ2-3	TGTGCCAGCAGTACCTGGGACTACCTTAGCACAGATACGCAGTATTTT	CASSTWDYLSTDTQYF
TRBV5-4	TRBD1	NA	TRBJ1-6	TGTGCCAGCAGCTTGGGTGGGTTTACAGGGGATAATTCACCCCTCCACTTT	CASSLGGFTGDNSPLHF
TRBV10-3	NA	NA	TRBJ2-7	TGTGCCATCAGTGAGGGGAGTTTGCGCTACGAGCAGTACTTC	CAISEGSLRYEQYF
TRBV6-2/TRBV6-3	NA	few	TRBJ1-2	TGTGCCAGCAGTCATACCTGGGGGGACCCTGACTATGGCTACACCTTC	CASSHTWGDPDYGYTF
TRBV7-2	TRBD2	NA	TRBJ2-7	TGTGCCAGCAGCCAAAGGACTAGCGGGGGCCGATACGAGCAGTACTTC	CASSQRTSGGRYEQYF
TRBV5-1	NA	NA	TRBJ2-6	TGCGCCAGCAGCTTGGGCTACTCTGGGGCCAACGTCCTGACTTTC	CASSLGYSGANVLTF
TRBV5-6	NA	NA	TRBJ2-1	TGTGCCAGCAGCTTATGGGGGACAAGCTCCTACAATGAGCAGTTCTTC	CASSLWGTSSYNEQFF
TRBV5-4	NA	NA	TRBJ2-3	TGTGCCAGCAGCTTGGCCACTTCCACAGATACGCAGTATTTT	CASSLATSTDTQYF
TRBV11-3	NA	few	TRBJ2-3	TGTGCCAGCAGCCAGGGGGGTAGCACAGATACGCAGTATTTT	CASSQGGSTDTQYF
TRBV5-1	TRBD1	once	TRBJ1-6	TGCGCCAGCAGCTTGGGGGGACAGGGTGGTTCACCCCTCCACTTT	CASSLGGQGGSPLHF
TRBV7-8	NA	NA	TRBJ1-2	TGTGCCAGCAGCTTATATCAGGGTATATCTTTTAACTATGGCTACACCTTC	CASSLYQGISFNYGYTF
TRBV18	TRBD2	NA	TRBJ2-3	TGTGCCAGCTCACCTCGCGGGGGGCCGGGAGATACGCAGTATTTT	CASSPRGGPGDTQYF
TRBV3-1/TRBV3-2	NA	NA	TRBJ1-4	TGTGCCAGCAGCCAAGATGCCGGGTCCGGAAGGCTGTTTTTT	CASSQDAGSGRLFF
TRBV6-5	NA	once	TRBJ2-1	TGTGCCAGCAGCCAACAGGCCCGAGCCTACAATGAGCAGTTCTTC	CASSQQARAYNEQFF
TRBV5-5	TRBD2	NA	TRBJ2-4	TGTGCCAGCAGCTGGGGGGGAGCCAAAAACATTCAGTACTTC	CASSWGGAKNIQYF
TRBV28	TRBD2	NA	TRBJ2-7	TGTGCCAGCAGTTTAGCGGGGGGAAGGAGCGGAAGGCAGTACTTC	CASSLAGGRSGRQYF
TRBV28	NA	NA	TRBJ1-2	TGTGCCAGCAGTTTGGTACCTGCAGATTATGGCTACACCTTC	CASSLVPADYGYTF
TRBV7-9	TRBD2	NA	TRBJ2-2	TGTGCCAGCAGCTCCTACGGTGATAGCGGGGGCCACACCGGGGAGCTGTTTTTT	CASSSYGDSGGHTGELFF
TRBV4-2	NA	NA	TRBJ2-1	TGTGCCAGCAGCCCCCAAGATAGCTCCTACAATGAGCAGTTCTTC	CASSPQDSSYNEQFF
TRBV19	NA	NA	TRBJ1-5	TGTGCCAGTAGTCTCCCCCCCGGGAGGGAAGGGGCCCAGCATTTT	CASSLPPGREGAQHF
TRBV7-9	TRBD1	NA	TRBJ1-2	TGTGCCAGCAGCACACGTGACAGGGGGCTCTATGGCTACACCTTC	CASSTRDRGLYGYTF
TRBV20-1	NA	NA	TRBJ1-1	TGCAGGGGGGGAAAGAACACTGAAGCTTTCTTT	CRGGKNTEAFF
TRBV11-2	NA	few	TRBJ2-7	TGTGCCAGCAGCTTAACTCCAGGGTCCTACGAGCAGTACTTC	CASSLTPGSYEQYF
TRBV24-1	TRBD1	NA	TRBJ2-1	TGTGCCACCGCATCGGGACAGAACAATGAGCAGTTCTTC	CATASGQNNEQFF
TRBV6-5	NA	NA	TRBJ2-7	TGTGCCAGCAGTTCTTCACAGGGTTCCTACGAGCAGTACTTC	CASSSSQGSYEQYF
TRBV6-1	NA	few	TRBJ1-4	TGTGCCAGCAGTGAAGGGCTGCGGGTCGGCGGAAAACTGTTTTTT	CASSEGLRVGGKLFF